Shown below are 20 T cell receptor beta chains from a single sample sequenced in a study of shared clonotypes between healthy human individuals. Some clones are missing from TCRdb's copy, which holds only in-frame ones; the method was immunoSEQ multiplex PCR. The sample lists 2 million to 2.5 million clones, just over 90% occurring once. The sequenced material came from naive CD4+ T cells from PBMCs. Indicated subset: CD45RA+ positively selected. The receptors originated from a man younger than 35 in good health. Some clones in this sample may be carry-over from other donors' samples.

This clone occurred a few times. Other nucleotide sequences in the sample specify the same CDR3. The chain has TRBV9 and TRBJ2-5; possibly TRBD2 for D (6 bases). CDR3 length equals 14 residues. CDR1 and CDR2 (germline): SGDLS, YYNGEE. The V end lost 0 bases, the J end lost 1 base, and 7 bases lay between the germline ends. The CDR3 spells CASSVGGVQETQYF. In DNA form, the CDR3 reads TGTGCCAGCAGCGTAGGGGGGGTCCAAGAGACCCAGTACTTC. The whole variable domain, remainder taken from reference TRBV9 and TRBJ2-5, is DSGVTQTPKHLITATGQRVTLRCSPRSGDLSVYWYQQSLDQGLQFLIQYYNGEERAKGNILERFSAQQFPDLHSELNLSSLELGDSALYFCASSVGGVQETQYFGPGTRLLVL.

The CDR3: CATSRGTSSGANVLTF. The CDR3 region has the DNA TGTGCCACCAGCAGAGGCACCAGCTCTGGGGCCAACGTCCTGACTTTC. This chain links TRBV15 with TRBJ2-6; no firm D call. The germline gives CDR1 LNHNV, CDR2 YYDKDF (reference sequence). V dropped 1 base and J dropped 0 bases, with 7 bases sitting between them. This CDR3 is 16 amino acids long.

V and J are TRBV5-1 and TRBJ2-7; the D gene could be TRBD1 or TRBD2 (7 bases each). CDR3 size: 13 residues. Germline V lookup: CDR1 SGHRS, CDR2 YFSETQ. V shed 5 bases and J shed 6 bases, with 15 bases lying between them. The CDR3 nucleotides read TGCGCCAGCAGTGGGCAGGGGGAGGGCGAGCAGTACTTC. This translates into CASSGQGEGEQYF.

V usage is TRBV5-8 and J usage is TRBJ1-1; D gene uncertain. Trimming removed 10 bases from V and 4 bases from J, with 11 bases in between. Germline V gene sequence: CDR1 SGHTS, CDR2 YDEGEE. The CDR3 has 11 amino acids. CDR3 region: CARSGVTEAFF. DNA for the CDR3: TGTGCCCGGTCGGGAGTCACTGAAGCTTTCTTT.

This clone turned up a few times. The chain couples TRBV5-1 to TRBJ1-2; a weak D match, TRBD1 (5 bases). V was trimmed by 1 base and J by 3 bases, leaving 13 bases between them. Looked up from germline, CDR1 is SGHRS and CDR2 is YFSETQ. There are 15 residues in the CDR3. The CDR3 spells CASSLLTGTDYGYTF. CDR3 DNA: TGCGCCAGCAGCTTGTTAACCGGGACCGACTATGGCTACACCTTC.

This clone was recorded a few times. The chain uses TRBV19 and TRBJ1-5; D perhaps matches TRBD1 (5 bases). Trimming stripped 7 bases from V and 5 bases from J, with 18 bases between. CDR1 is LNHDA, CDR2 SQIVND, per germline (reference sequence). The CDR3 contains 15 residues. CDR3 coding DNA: TGTGCCAGTAATCATAAGGTCTTAGGGGATCAGCCCCAGCATTTT. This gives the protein CASNHKVLGDQPQHF.

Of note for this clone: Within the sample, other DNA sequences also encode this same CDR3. The CDR3 nucleotides read TGCGCCAGCAGCTTGGAGAGGGGGCGCACAGATACGCAGTATTTT. Translated: CASSLERGRTDTQYF. The V call is TRBV5-1, the J call TRBJ2-3; 7 bases fit TRBD1. The CDR3 loop spans 15 amino acids. V was pared by 0 bases and J by 1 base, with 2 bases of the junction left unmatched. CDR1 is SGHRS, CDR2 YFSETQ, per germline.

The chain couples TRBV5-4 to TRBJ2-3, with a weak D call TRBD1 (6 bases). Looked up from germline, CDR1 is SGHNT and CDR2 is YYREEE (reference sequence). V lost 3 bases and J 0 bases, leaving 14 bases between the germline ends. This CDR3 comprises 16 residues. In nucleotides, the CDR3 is TGTGCCAGCAGCTCACCGACAGGATCTAGCACAGATACGCAGTATTTT. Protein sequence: CASSSPTGSSTDTQYF.

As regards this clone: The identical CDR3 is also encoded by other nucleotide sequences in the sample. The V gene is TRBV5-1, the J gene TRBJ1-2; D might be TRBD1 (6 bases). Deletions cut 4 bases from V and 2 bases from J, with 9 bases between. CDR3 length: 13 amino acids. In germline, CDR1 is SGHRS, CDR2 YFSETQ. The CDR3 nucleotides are TGCGCCAGCAGCGCCGACAGGAACTATGGCTACACCTTC. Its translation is CASSADRNYGYTF.

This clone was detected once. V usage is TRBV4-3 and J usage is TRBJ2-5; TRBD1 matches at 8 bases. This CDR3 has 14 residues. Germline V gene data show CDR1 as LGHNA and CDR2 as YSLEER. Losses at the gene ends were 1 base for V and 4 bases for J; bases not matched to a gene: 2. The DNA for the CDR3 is TGCGCCAGCAGCCAAGGGACAGGGCTAGAGACCCAGTACTTC. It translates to CASSQGTGLETQYF.

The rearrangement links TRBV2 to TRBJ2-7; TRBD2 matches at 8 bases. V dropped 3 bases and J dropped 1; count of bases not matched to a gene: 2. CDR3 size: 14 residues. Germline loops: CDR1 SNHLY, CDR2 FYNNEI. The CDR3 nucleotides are TGTGCCAGCAGTGAGACTAGCGCATCCTACGAGCAGTACTTC. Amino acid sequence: CASSETSASYEQYF.

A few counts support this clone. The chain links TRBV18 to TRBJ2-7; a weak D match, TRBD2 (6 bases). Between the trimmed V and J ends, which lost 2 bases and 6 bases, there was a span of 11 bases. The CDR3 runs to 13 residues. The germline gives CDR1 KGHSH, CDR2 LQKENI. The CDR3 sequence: CASSPGEEFEQYF. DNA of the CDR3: TGTGCCAGCTCACCAGGGGAGGAGTTCGAGCAGTACTTC.

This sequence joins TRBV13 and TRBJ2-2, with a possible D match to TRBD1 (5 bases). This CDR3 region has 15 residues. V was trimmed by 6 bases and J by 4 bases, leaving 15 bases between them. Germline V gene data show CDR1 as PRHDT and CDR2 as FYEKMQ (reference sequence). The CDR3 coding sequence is TGTGCCAGCAGTCCTCGGTGGGGCGGCACCGGGGAGCTGTTTTTT. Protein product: CASSPRWGGTGELFF. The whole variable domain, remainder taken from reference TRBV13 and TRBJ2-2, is AAGVIQSPRHLIKEKRETATLKCYPIPRHDTVYWYQQGPGQDPQFLISFYEKMQSDKGSIPDRFSAQQFSDYHSELNMSSLELGDSALYFCASSPRWGGTGELFFGEGSRLTVL.

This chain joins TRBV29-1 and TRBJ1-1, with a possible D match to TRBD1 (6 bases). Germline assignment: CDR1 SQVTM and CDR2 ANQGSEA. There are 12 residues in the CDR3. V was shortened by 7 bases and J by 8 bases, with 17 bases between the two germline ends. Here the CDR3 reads CSARLTGTEAFF. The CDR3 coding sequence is TGCAGCGCCCGACTTACCGGGACAGAAGCTTTCTTT.

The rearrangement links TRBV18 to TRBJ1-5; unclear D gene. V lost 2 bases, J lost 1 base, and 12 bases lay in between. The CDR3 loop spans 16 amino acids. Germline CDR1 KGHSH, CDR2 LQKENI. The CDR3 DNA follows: TGTGCCAGCTCACCAGGGCAGCCGGGGAGCAATCAGCCCCAGCATTTT. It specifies CASSPGQPGSNQPQHF.

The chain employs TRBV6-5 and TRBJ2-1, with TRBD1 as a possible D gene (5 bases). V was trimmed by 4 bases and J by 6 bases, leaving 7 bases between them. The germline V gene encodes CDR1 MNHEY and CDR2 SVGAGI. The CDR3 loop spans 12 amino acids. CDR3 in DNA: TGTGCCAGCAGTTTTCAGGGCAATGAGCAGTTCTTC. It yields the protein CASSFQGNEQFF.

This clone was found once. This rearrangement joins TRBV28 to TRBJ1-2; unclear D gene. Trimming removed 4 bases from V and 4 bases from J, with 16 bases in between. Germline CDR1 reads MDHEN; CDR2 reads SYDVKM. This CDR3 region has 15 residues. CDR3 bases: TGTGCCAGCAGTTCCCCTCGAAGACTCTCCTATGGCTACACCTTC. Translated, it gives CASSSPRRLSYGYTF.

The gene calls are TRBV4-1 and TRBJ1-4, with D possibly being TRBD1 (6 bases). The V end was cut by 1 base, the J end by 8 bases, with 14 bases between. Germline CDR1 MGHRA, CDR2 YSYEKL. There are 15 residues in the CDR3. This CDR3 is CASSQGGHIGEKLFF. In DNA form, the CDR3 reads TGCGCCAGCAGCCAAGGGGGACATATAGGAGAAAAACTGTTTTTT.

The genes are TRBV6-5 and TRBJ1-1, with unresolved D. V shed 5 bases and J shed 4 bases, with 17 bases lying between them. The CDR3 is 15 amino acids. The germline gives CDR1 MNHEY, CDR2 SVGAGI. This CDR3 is CASSPYSWLGTEAFF. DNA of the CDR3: TGTGCCAGCAGTCCCTACAGTTGGTTGGGCACTGAAGCTTTCTTT.

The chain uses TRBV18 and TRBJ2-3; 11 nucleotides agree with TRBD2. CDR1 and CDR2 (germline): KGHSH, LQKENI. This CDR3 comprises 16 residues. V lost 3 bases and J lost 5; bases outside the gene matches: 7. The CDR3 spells CASSPVTSGKGDTQYF. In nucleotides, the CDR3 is TGTGCCAGCTCACCGGTGACTAGCGGGAAAGGAGATACGCAGTATTTT.